These T cell receptor beta chains were read from a single sample in a study of blood T cell repertoires in COVID-19. Data came from immunoSEQ multiplex PCR; TCRdb stores just in-frame clones and leaves some out. The top ten hold 6.8% of the sample, which has approximately 220,000 clones, around 83% seen once. The sample taken for sequencing was PBMCs or T cells enriched from blood (not recorded which). These receptors were taken from a woman in her forties who had recovered from COVID-19. Both conserved end residues are part of each CDR3. A D gene is named only where the DNA matches it firmly. Some rows mark clone size as missing; the rest say once, few, many or name a class of expanded clone.

D gene,V gene,J gene,CDR3 length,clone size,CDR3 DNA,CDR3 protein
TRBD1,TRBV10-2,TRBJ1-2,15,NA,TGCGCCAGCTCGGGGACAGGGCCAGCTAACTATGGCTACACCTTC,CASSGTGPANYGYTF
TRBD2,TRBV10-1,TRBJ2-7,15,NA,TGCGCCAGCCTGGAGAGCGGGAGGGGGCCCTACGAGCAGTACTTC,CASLESGRGPYEQYF
TRBD1,TRBV28,TRBJ2-2,15,NA,TGTGCCAGTCAGCCAGCCGAACAGGGGACCGGGGAGCTGTTTTTT,CASQPAEQGTGELFF
NA,TRBV24-1,TRBJ1-1,11,NA,TGTGCCACCAGTGATGGCAGAGAAGCTTTCTTT,CATSDGREAFF
TRBD1,TRBV6-6,TRBJ1-1,11,NA,TGTGCCAGCAGGGAAGCAGGGGGTACTTTCTTT,CASREAGGTFF
TRBD1,TRBV19,TRBJ1-2,15,once,TGTGCCAGTAGTACCTCAGGACAGGGTGGCTATGGCTACACCTTC,CASSTSGQGGYGYTF
NA,TRBV11-3,TRBJ1-4,15,NA,TGTGCCAGCAGCTTAGATCTGGGAGGGGATGAAAAACTGTTTTTT,CASSLDLGGDEKLFF
TRBD2,TRBV19,TRBJ2-4,18,NA,TGTGCCAGTAGTATAGTAGCTAGCGGGAGGGGCGACAAAAACATTCAGTACTTC,CASSIVASGRGDKNIQYF
TRBD1,TRBV18,TRBJ1-5,15,NA,TGTGCCAGCTCACAGGGGACAGGTAAAGTTCAGCCCCAGCATTTT,CASSQGTGKVQPQHF
NA,TRBV12-5,TRBJ2-3,17,NA,TGTGCTAGTGGTTTGTTCCCGCGGGATGAAAGTACAGATACGCAGTATTTT,CASGLFPRDESTDTQYF
TRBD1,TRBV5-6,TRBJ1-3,16,NA,TGTGCCAGCAGCTATGGACAGGAGACCTCTGGAAACACCATATATTTT,CASSYGQETSGNTIYF
TRBD2,TRBV27,TRBJ2-7,15,few,TGTGCCAGCAGTTTAAACAAAGTCAGGGAGGGCGAGCAGTACTTC,CASSLNKVREGEQYF
TRBD1,TRBV30,TRBJ1-5,15,NA,TGTGCCTGGAGTCCAGACGGGACAGGGAATCAGCCCCAGCATTTT,CAWSPDGTGNQPQHF
NA,TRBV7-3,TRBJ2-1,14,NA,TGTGCCAGCAGCTTATCCCCTAGTTACAATGAGCAGTTCTTC,CASSLSPSYNEQFF
NA,TRBV30,TRBJ2-2,17,NA,TGTGCCTGGAGTGTAAATGTTGGGGCCCCTAACACCGGGGAGCTGTTTTTT,CAWSVNVGAPNTGELFF
TRBD2,TRBV27,TRBJ2-1,14,NA,TGTGCCAGCACCAAAGGACTAGCGGTGAATGAGCAGTTCTTC,CASTKGLAVNEQFF
NA,TRBV5-1,TRBJ2-7,14,NA,TGCGCCAGCAGCACTCGGACTGCCGGTTACGAGCAGTACTTC,CASSTRTAGYEQYF
NA,TRBV3-1/TRBV3-2,TRBJ2-2,14,once,TGTGCCAGCAGCCTCCGAGGTAGGACCGGGGAGCTGTTTTTT,CASSLRGRTGELFF
NA,TRBV2,TRBJ1-2,13,NA,TGTGCCAGCAGGTTAGGGGAGGACTATGGCTACACCTTC,CASRLGEDYGYTF
TRBD1,TRBV7-9,TRBJ1-1,15,few,TGTGCCAGCAGCCCACCGGACAGGGGGGACACTGAAGCTTTCTTT,CASSPPDRGDTEAFF
TRBD1,TRBV27,TRBJ2-1,15,NA,TGTGCCAGCAGTTGGGGGCACCCGCAGGGGGCTGAGCAGTTCTTC,CASSWGHPQGAEQFF
NA,TRBV12-5,TRBJ1-1,15,once,TGTGCTAGTGGTTCCCCCTCCACAGGGCCTTCGGAAGCTTTCTTT,CASGSPSTGPSEAFF
NA,TRBV7-9,TRBJ2-1,14,few,TGTGCCAGCAGCTCCTTGAGCTCCTACAATGAGCAGTTCTTC,CASSSLSSYNEQFF
TRBD2,TRBV5-1,TRBJ2-3,16,NA,TGCGCCAGCAGCGTTTTAGCGGGAGGGAGGGGAGATACGCAGTATTTT,CASSVLAGGRGDTQYF
TRBD2,TRBV10-1,TRBJ2-2,17,NA,TGCGCCAGCAGTGGATTGCCGGGAGGCACGAACACCGGGGAGCTGTTTTTT,CASSGLPGGTNTGELFF
NA,TRBV12-3/TRBV12-4,TRBJ2-2,12,NA,TGTGCCAGCAGCGTTTCGACCGGGGAGCTGTTTTTT,CASSVSTGELFF
TRBD1,TRBV28,TRBJ2-5,16,NA,TGTGCCAGCACCTTGGGACAGGGGGGGGCCCAAGAGACCCAGTACTTC,CASTLGQGGAQETQYF
TRBD2,TRBV2,TRBJ2-7,14,NA,TGTGCCAGCAACGGACTAGCGGGACCCTACGAGCAGTACTTC,CASNGLAGPYEQYF
TRBD1,TRBV19,TRBJ1-2,15,NA,TGTGCCAGTGATGGATTCCGGGACAGGGGAGATGGCTACACCTTC,CASDGFRDRGDGYTF